Listed here is a single T cell receptor beta chain. The data stem from a study of long-term antiretroviral therapy in people with HIV. Study-wide background: Some samples came about a decade before the 2015 immediate-ART recommendation, and these were the earliest.

It was version v3.0 of the immunoSEQ assay that was run at survey level. Clones were read by immunoSEQ multiplex PCR, and TCRdb kept only the in-frame ones, dropping some. The top ten clones hold less than 3% of a sample with fewer than 45,000 clones, 90% to 95% of them seen once. From germline, CDR1 is SQVTM and CDR2 ANQGSEA. CDR3 length equals 15 residues. The V segment lost 1 base and the J segment 6 bases; nucleotides outside the gene matches: 8. The TCR sequence derives from a woman in her 50s with HIV. The chain has TRBV29-1 and TRBJ2-3, with 9 bases identical to TRBD1. The sample was unsorted PBMCs, taken 3.7 years after starting antiretroviral therapy. The CDR3 nucleotides are TGCAGCGTTGAAGCAGGGGACAGGGTTTTGGATACGCAGTATTTT. Translated, it gives CSVEAGDRVLDTQYF.